Listed here are 25 T cell receptor beta chains from one sample, sequenced in a study of T cells in Graves' hyperthyroidism and ophthalmopathy. Amplification targeted TCR beta CDR3 regions from RNA transcripts. First-round RT-PCR of the TCR CDR3 relied on the HTBI primer set. TCRdb ran MiXCR on the multiplex PCR reads and lists one entry per CDR3 protein. In the table there are more than 500,000 distinct CDR3 sequences, around 15% of which are singletons. The sequencing input was blood. The receptors were gathered from a woman between 40 and 55 years old with Graves' hyperthyroidism.

A few counts support this clonotype. This chain uses TRBV4-1 with TRBJ2-3; unclear D gene. This CDR3 comprises 16 residues. The ends were cut back, 0 bases at V and 0 bases at J, with 10 bases in the middle. In germline, CDR1 is MGHRA, CDR2 YSYEKL. For the CDR3, the DNA is TGCGCCAGCAGCCAAGACTTGACATATAGCACAGATACGCAGTATTTT. It codes for CASSQDLTYSTDTQYF.

In this sample, this clonotype turned up a few times. The chain has TRBV6-1 and TRBJ1-3, with 7 bases fitting TRBD1. J was trimmed by 0 bases and V by 2 bases; bases with no gene match: 4. This CDR3 is 16 amino acids long. Germline V gene lookup returns CDR1 MNHNS and CDR2 SASEGT. In nucleotides, the CDR3 is TGTGCCAGCAGTGAATCGCAGGGGGACTCTGGAAACACCATATATTTT. Translation gives CASSESQGDSGNTIYF.

This clonotype came up many times. The rearrangement joins TRBV30 to TRBJ2-7, with no clear D. The CDR3 consists of 14 residues. V lost 1 base and J 0 bases, leaving 10 bases between the germline ends. Germline-derived CDR1 and CDR2 are GTSNPN and SVGIG (reference sequence). CDR3 in amino acids: CAWSDLGSSYEQYF. CDR3 in DNA: TGTGCCTGGAGTGACCTCGGTAGCTCCTACGAGCAGTACTTC.

The chain is built from TRBV5-1 and TRBJ2-3, with 12 bases fitting TRBD1. V lost 3 bases to trimming and J lost 4 bases; unmatched junction nucleotides: 3. The CDR3 is 15 amino acids. In germline, CDR1 is SGHRS, CDR2 YFSETQ. CDR3 loop: CASSWGTGGADTQYF. The CDR3 DNA is TGCGCCAGCAGCTGGGGGACAGGGGGCGCAGATACGCAGTATTTT. Full variable domain (rest looked up from reference TRBV5-1 and TRBJ2-3): KAGVTQTPRYLIKTRGQQVTLSCSPISGHRSVSWYQQTPGQGLQFLFEYFSETQRNKGNFPGRFSGRQFSNSRSEMNVSTLELGDSALYLCASSWGTGGADTQYFGPGTRLTVL.

This clonotype was observed a handful of times. This sequence joins TRBV5-1 and TRBJ1-2, with D perhaps TRBD1 (5 bases). Trimming took 4 bases from V and 8 from J, leaving 15 bases between them. Germline values: CDR1 SGHRS, CDR2 YFSETQ. The CDR3 loop spans 13 amino acids. CDR3 in amino acids: CASSPGTESGYTF. The CDR3 DNA sequence: TGCGCCAGCAGCCCTGGGACGGAGAGCGGCTACACCTTC.

There are many counts of this clonotype. The chain has TRBV5-1 and TRBJ2-3; 14 bases are shared with TRBD2. J gave up 3 bases and V 0 bases, and 6 bases lay outside the gene matches. The CDR3 extends over 18 amino acids. Per the germline V gene, CDR1 is SGHRS and CDR2 is YFSETQ. The CDR3 is CASSLGLGTSGSTDTQYF. The CDR3 region has the DNA TGCGCCAGCAGCTTGGGGCTCGGGACTAGCGGGAGTACAGATACGCAGTATTTT. Together with reference TRBV5-1 and TRBJ2-3, the CDR3 gives the full variable domain: KAGVTQTPRYLIKTRGQQVTLSCSPISGHRSVSWYQQTPGQGLQFLFEYFSETQRNKGNFPGRFSGRQFSNSRSEMNVSTLELGDSALYLCASSLGLGTSGSTDTQYFGPGTRLTVL.

The rearrangement uses TRBV2 and TRBJ2-7; 8 bases match TRBD2. This CDR3 spans 16 amino acids. The V gene's germline CDR1 is SNHLY and CDR2 FYNNEI. V lost 2 bases, J lost 7 bases, and 13 bases stayed unmatched. For the CDR3, the DNA is TGTGCCAGCAGTGAATCTAGCGGGCGAGGCGATTGGGAGCAGTACTTC. This gives the protein CASSESSGRGDWEQYF. Variable domain in full (rest from reference TRBV2 and TRBJ2-7): EPEVTQTPSHQVTQMGQEVILRCVPISNHLYFYWYRQILGQKVEFLVSFYNNEISEKSEIFDDQFSVERPDGSNFTLKIRSTKLEDSAMYFCASSESSGRGDWEQYFGPGTRLTVT.

This clonotype was recorded many times. V and J are TRBV20-1 and TRBJ2-7; D tentatively reads TRBD1 or TRBD2 (5 bases each). This CDR3 is 14 amino acids long. Trimming pared 5 bases from V and 2 bases from J, leaving 16 bases between. Germline V gene lookup returns CDR1 DFQATT and CDR2 SNEGSKA (reference sequence). CDR3 nucleotides: TGCAGTGCTCATCCTCGGGACGGAACCTACGAGCAGTACTTC. Its translation is CSAHPRDGTYEQYF.

Points on this clonotype: This could be a read error, since a much larger clone is one nucleotide away. This chain joins TRBV28 and TRBJ2-1; TRBD1 matches at 7 bases. CDR1 MDHEN and CDR2 SYDVKM come from the germline V gene. This CDR3 has 13 residues. After removal of 6 bases from V and 9 bases from J, the junction contained 8 bases not matched to a gene. CDR3 residues: CASSLTGQAEQFF. The CDR3 nucleotides are TGTGCCAGCAGCCTGACCGGACAGGCTGAGCAGTTCTTC.

This clonotype appeared many times. The genes are TRBV5-6 and TRBJ2-5; 7 bases map to TRBD1. Trimming removed 0 bases from V and 5 bases from J; junction bases left unmatched: 7. The CDR3 runs to 15 residues. Germline lookup yields CDR1 SGHDT and CDR2 YYEEEE. CDR3 amino acids: CASSLGRQGSETQYF. The CDR3 nucleotides read TGTGCCAGCAGCTTGGGGCGACAGGGTTCTGAGACCCAGTACTTC. The entire variable domain, with the rest obtained from reference TRBV5-6 and TRBJ2-5, is as follows: DAGVTQSPTHLIKTRGQQVTLRCSPKSGHDTVSWYQQALGQGPQFIFQYYEEEERQRGNFPDRFSGHQFPNYSSELNVNALLLGDSALYLCASSLGRQGSETQYFGPGTRLLVL.

The genes are TRBV7-8 and TRBJ2-5, with TRBD1 as a possible D gene (5 bases). The length of the CDR3 is 14 residues. V lost 5 bases and J lost 2, with 12 bases in between. Germline CDR1 reads SGHVS; CDR2 reads FQNEAQ. The CDR3 sequence: CASSPYQGQETQYF. CDR3 in DNA: TGTGCCAGCAGCCCATATCAGGGACAAGAGACCCAGTACTTC.

The sample holds many counts of this clonotype. This chain uses TRBV28 with TRBJ1-2, with D possibly matching TRBD1 (6 bases). V was cut by 5 bases and J by 4 bases, with 17 bases left in between. Germline CDR1 is MDHEN and CDR2 is SYDVKM. CDR3 length equals 15 residues. CDR3 in amino acids: CASSPQQGLSYGYTF. The CDR3 DNA sequence: TGTGCCAGCAGTCCCCAACAGGGCTTGTCCTATGGCTACACCTTC.

This sequence joins TRBV28 and TRBJ1-3; weak D call: TRBD1 (6 bases). The CDR3 is 15 amino acids. The V gene's germline CDR1 is MDHEN and CDR2 SYDVKM. The V gene lost 2 bases and the J gene lost 4 bases, with 12 bases spanning the gap. The CDR3 DNA is TGTGCCAGCAGTTTAATAGGGGGACGGGGAAACACCATATATTTT. Residues: CASSLIGGRGNTIYF.

The rearrangement joins TRBV4-1 to TRBJ2-7, with no clear D. Germline V CDR1 and CDR2: MGHRA, YSYEKL. The CDR3 covers 14 residues. Trimming pared 0 bases from V and 1 base from J, leaving 7 bases between. CDR3 DNA: TGCGCCAGCAGCCAAGATGACGTATCCTACGAGCAGTACTTC. Protein sequence: CASSQDDVSYEQYF.

V is TRBV5-1 and J is TRBJ1-5; D gene unclear. Trimming cost V 2 bases and J 3 bases, with 6 bases left between them. This CDR3 has 13 residues. The V gene's germline CDR1 is SGHRS and CDR2 YFSETQ. For the CDR3, the DNA is TGCGCCAGCAGCTTTGATGTCAATCAGCCCCAGCATTTT. Its protein is CASSFDVNQPQHF. The full variable domain, in which reference TRBV5-1 and TRBJ1-5 provide the parts outside the CDR3, is KAGVTQTPRYLIKTRGQQVTLSCSPISGHRSVSWYQQTPGQGLQFLFEYFSETQRNKGNFPGRFSGRQFSNSRSEMNVSTLELGDSALYLCASSFDVNQPQHFGDGTRLSIL.

The sample holds many counts of this clonotype. The rearrangement uses TRBV2 and TRBJ2-3, with D hard to call. Germline V gene sequence: CDR1 SNHLY, CDR2 FYNNEI. V lost 4 bases, J lost 2 bases, and 4 bases lay in between. The CDR3 is made up of 12 amino acids. CDR3 DNA: TGTGCCAGCAGTGTTACCACAGATACGCAGTATTTT. Translation gives CASSVTTDTQYF.

This clonotype was counted at least ten times. The chain combines TRBV27 with TRBJ2-7, with TRBD2 matching 10 bases. Trimming removed 5 bases from V and 2 bases from J; junction bases left unmatched: 15. Germline values: CDR1 MNHEY, CDR2 SMNVEV (reference sequence). This CDR3 region has 18 residues. The CDR3 here is CASSPLRGLAGATYEQYF. The CDR3 region has the DNA TGTGCCAGCAGTCCGTTAAGAGGGCTAGCGGGAGCAACCTACGAGCAGTACTTC.

This clonotype was found once. The chain carries TRBV19 and TRBJ1-1; no definite D call. The CDR3 has 13 residues. The germline V gene encodes CDR1 LNHDA and CDR2 SQIVND (reference sequence). CDR3 in amino acids: CATEGPLNTEAFF. As DNA, the CDR3 is TGTGCGACGGAAGGACCCCTGAACACTGAAGCTTTCTTT.

This clonotype was seen repeatedly, ten times or more. This chain connects TRBV5-6 to TRBJ2-1, with 9 bases aligning to TRBD2. The CDR3 length is 16 residues. Trimming took 0 bases from V and 9 from J; bases not matched to a gene: 10. CDR1 and CDR2 (germline): SGHDT, YYEEEE. Written as DNA, the CDR3 is TGTGCCAGCAGCTTGGAGGGGTTAGCGGGAGCGGGTGAGCAGTTCTTC. Protein product: CASSLEGLAGAGEQFF.

The sample holds many counts of this clonotype. The genes are TRBV12-3 or TRBV12-4 and TRBJ2-1; TRBD2 aligns across 12 bases. This CDR3 spans 15 amino acids. The V segment lost 7 bases and the J segment 3 bases; nucleotides outside the gene matches: 4. This CDR3 is CASTPGLAGYNEQFF. The CDR3 region has the DNA TGTGCCAGCACCCCGGGACTAGCGGGCTACAATGAGCAGTTCTTC.

The CDR3 nucleotides are TGCGCCAGCAGCCGGGATCCGGGAGTACAGGGGGCCTTTATCGATGAGCAGTTCTTC. Encoded protein: CASSRDPGVQGAFIDEQFF. The chain links TRBV5-1 to TRBJ2-1, with 9 bases lining up with TRBD1. Germline loops: CDR1 SGHRS, CDR2 YFSETQ. The CDR3 has 19 amino acids. Trimming at V came to 4 bases and at J to 8 bases, leaving 22 bases not matched to a gene.

The rearrangement joins TRBV20-1 to TRBJ2-1; the match to TRBD2 covers 8 bases. V shed 0 bases, J shed 7 bases, and the junction held 8 bases outside the gene matches. This CDR3 region has 15 residues. Germline V gene sequence: CDR1 DFQATT, CDR2 SNEGSKA (reference sequence). The CDR3 is CSARDWGLVGNEQFF. Written as DNA, the CDR3 is TGCAGTGCTAGAGATTGGGGACTAGTAGGGAATGAGCAGTTCTTC.

Regarding this clonotype: This CDR3 is missing its conserved last phenylalanine or tryptophan, likely due to a read error. The rearrangement links TRBV5-1 to TRBJ2-1, with 11 nucleotides matching TRBD2. Germline V lookup: CDR1 SGHRS, CDR2 YFSETQ. V shed 3 bases, J shed 5 bases, and the junction held 4 bases outside the gene matches. The CDR3 runs 15 residues. CDR3 sequence reads: CASSSGTSGHNEQFL. Written as DNA, the CDR3 is TGCGCCAGCAGCTCGGGGACTAGCGGCCACAATGAGCAGTTCCTC.

This clonotype has ten or more counts. V is TRBV28 and J is TRBJ1-2; no clear D. Trimming pared 5 bases from V and 4 bases from J, leaving 8 bases between. Germline V gene sequence: CDR1 MDHEN, CDR2 SYDVKM. CDR3 size: 12 residues. CDR3 sequence (DNA): TGTGCCAGCAGTGTGGAGCTCTATGGCTACACCTTC. Its translation is CASSVELYGYTF.

This clonotype came up many times. The rearrangement uses TRBV12-3 or TRBV12-4 and TRBJ1-5; D is perhaps TRBD1 (6 bases). V was trimmed by 6 bases and J by 3 bases, leaving 9 bases between them. The length of the CDR3 is 13 residues. The CDR3 sequence is CASRDSLNQPQHF. CDR3 in DNA: TGTGCCAGCAGGGACAGCCTCAATCAGCCCCAGCATTTT.